The subject of this entry is one T cell receptor (beta chain). Its target is not known. This sample stems from a study of cytomegalovirus exposure and HLA in healthy donors. Study-wide background: Earlier sequencing of 150 million to 200 million T cells yielded 100 million to 140 million unique TCR beta sequences. Samples from HLA-typed donors yielded about 85 million unique TCRs in an early data release. Study-level results: TCR beta sequences reportedly predicted the HLA-A and HLA-B alleles of most subjects accurately.

The study ran its PCR with 60 Vbeta and 13 Jbeta primers. Sequenced by immunoSEQ multiplex PCR; TCRdb stores in-frame clones only, minus some. The sample holds some 180,000 clones, around 84% seen once. The CDR3 covers 17 residues. V lost 1 base to trimming and J lost 0 bases; unmatched junction nucleotides: 4. Looked up from germline, CDR1 is PRHDT and CDR2 is FYEKMQ (reference sequence). This receptor was obtained from a man aged 40-49 years in good health and CMV-seropositive. The chain links TRBV13 to TRBJ2-5; 11 bases are a match to TRBD2. Sample: PBMCs. The CDR3 bases are TGTGCCAGCAGCTTAGTCGGGGGACTAGCGGACCAAGAGACCCAGTACTTC. Protein product: CASSLVGGLADQETQYF. The full variable domain, with the rest looked up from reference TRBV13 and TRBJ2-5, is AAGVIQSPRHLIKEKRETATLKCYPIPRHDTVYWYQQGPGQDPQFLISFYEKMQSDKGSIPDRFSAQQFSDYHSELNMSSLELGDSALYFCASSLVGGLADQETQYFGPGTRLLVL.